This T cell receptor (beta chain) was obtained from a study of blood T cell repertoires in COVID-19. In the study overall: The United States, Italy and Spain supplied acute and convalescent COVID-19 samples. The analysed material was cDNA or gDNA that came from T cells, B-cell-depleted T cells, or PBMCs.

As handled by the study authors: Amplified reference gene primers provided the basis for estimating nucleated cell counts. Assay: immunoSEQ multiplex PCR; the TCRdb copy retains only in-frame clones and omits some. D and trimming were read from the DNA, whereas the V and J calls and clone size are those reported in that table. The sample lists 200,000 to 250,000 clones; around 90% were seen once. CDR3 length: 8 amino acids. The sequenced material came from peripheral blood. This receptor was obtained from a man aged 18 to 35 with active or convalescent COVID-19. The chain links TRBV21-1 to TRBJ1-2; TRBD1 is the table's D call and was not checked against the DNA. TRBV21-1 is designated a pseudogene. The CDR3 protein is CAGHRATF. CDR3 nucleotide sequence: TGTGCCGGGCACAGGGCCACCTTC.